Below, 8 T cell receptor beta chains from the same sample are listed, as sequenced in a study of Ad26.COV2.S vaccination and SARS-CoV-2 variants (dated by TCRdb to about 2021). Library prep was done by the immunoSEQ multiplex PCR assay. TCRdb mirrors the immuneACCESS table, restricted to in-frame sequences. Some clones are absent from its copies; in checked studies, under half trace to an unresolved V gene, and the reason for the others is unknown. This sample is represented by about 180,000 clones; roughly 85% of them were singletons. Around 6.3% of the sample goes to the ten largest clones. Interpreted using the paper, the time point label stands for: individuals recovered from natural SARS-CoV-2 infection. Sequences were derived from peripheral blood, sampled after recovery from COVID-19. These receptors all come from a human donor who had recovered from COVID-19.

The CDR3 DNA reads TGTGCCAGCAGCGTAGCGGGAGCCCCCAATGAGCAGTTCTTC. Encoded protein: CASSVAGAPNEQFF. The rearrangement joins TRBV9 to TRBJ2-1, with D possibly being TRBD2 (6 bases). The CDR3 spans 14 residues. Per the germline V gene, CDR1 is SGDLS and CDR2 is YYNGEE. Trimming took 0 bases from V and 6 from J, leaving 10 bases between them. Full variable domain (outside the CDR3, taken from reference TRBV9 and TRBJ2-1): DSGVTQTPKHLITATGQRVTLRCSPRSGDLSVYWYQQSLDQGLQFLIQYYNGEERAKGNILERFSAQQFPDLHSELNLSSLELGDSALYFCASSVAGAPNEQFFGPGTRLTVL.

This chain uses TRBV9 with TRBJ1-1; no firm D call. V was cut by 0 bases and J by 8 bases, with 11 bases left in between. Germline CDR1 and CDR2: SGDLS and YYNGEE. This CDR3 spans 13 amino acids. CDR3 region: CASSVGKSREAFF. The DNA of the CDR3 is TGTGCCAGCAGCGTAGGAAAGTCTCGGGAAGCTTTCTTT.

The chain couples TRBV7-9 to TRBJ1-1; maybe TRBD1 (5 bases). Between the trimmed V and J ends, which lost 1 base and 4 bases, there was a span of 10 bases. Germline V gene lookup returns CDR1 SEHNR and CDR2 FQNEAQ (reference sequence). This CDR3 contains 14 residues. Written as DNA, the CDR3 is TGTGCCAGCAGCTTAGACGCAGGGAGCACTGAAGCTTTCTTT. The encoded protein is CASSLDAGSTEAFF.

The rearrangement links TRBV7-9 to TRBJ1-5; no clear D gene. V gave up 4 bases and J gave up 5 bases, with 9 bases separating them. Germline V gene data show CDR1 as SEHNR and CDR2 as FQNEAQ (reference sequence). CDR3 size: 13 residues. The CDR3 DNA follows: TGTGCCAGCAGCTCGGGCCTCTATCAGCCCCAGCATTTT. Amino acid sequence: CASSSGLYQPQHF.

The chain combines TRBV21-1 with TRBJ2-7; the table names TRBD2, a call not compared with the DNA. TRBV21-1 is termed a pseudogene. The CDR3 contains 15 residues. This CDR3 reads CASSSKAGRVCEQYF. CDR3 DNA: TGTGCCAGCAGCAGTAAAGCGGGAAGGGTTTGCGAGCAGTACTTC.

V usage is TRBV28 and J usage is TRBJ2-3, with D perhaps TRBD1 (8 bases). CDR1 and CDR2 from the germline V gene are MDHEN and SYDVKM. CDR3 length: 19 residues. Trimming stripped 5 bases from V and 2 bases from J, with 26 bases between. The CDR3 sequence: CASSLWTGRGNLDTDTQYF. The CDR3 coding sequence is TGTGCCAGCAGTCTCTGGACAGGGAGGGGGAACCTGGACACAGATACGCAGTATTTT.

This rearrangement joins TRBV11-2 to TRBJ1-4; D is possibly TRBD1 (5 bases). The CDR3 sequence is 16 residues long. In germline, CDR1 is SGHAT, CDR2 FQNNGV. V was pared by 1 base and J by 7 bases, with 16 bases between. This chain's CDR3 is CASSLVGTAGGEKLFF. CDR3 nucleotides: TGTGCCAGCAGCTTAGTAGGGACCGCAGGCGGTGAAAAACTGTTTTTT.

The rearrangement joins TRBV2 to TRBJ1-5; D may be TRBD1 (5 bases). This CDR3 has 14 residues. The V gene's germline CDR1 is SNHLY and CDR2 FYNNEI. Trimming cost V 5 bases and J 5 bases, with 13 bases left between them. The DNA for the CDR3 is TGTGCCAGCAGTTGGACAATGGGGGATCAGCCCCAGCATTTT. Translating gives CASSWTMGDQPQHF. Full variable domain (missing parts from reference TRBV2 and TRBJ1-5): EPEVTQTPSHQVTQMGQEVILRCVPISNHLYFYWYRQILGQKVEFLVSFYNNEISEKSEIFDDQFSVERPDGSNFTLKIRSTKLEDSAMYFCASSWTMGDQPQHFGDGTRLSIL.